This T cell receptor beta chain was identified during a study of identical twins. The CDR3 totals 12 residues. V lost 5 bases, J lost 4 bases, and 9 bases lay in between. The V gene's germline CDR1 is SGHTA and CDR2 FQGNSA. The donor group consisted entirely of healthy Caucasians. Unique molecular identifiers were present on the cDNA, which also gained a universal primer site by template switching. TCRdb fed the 5' RACE reads into MiXCR, producing one record per CDR3 protein. The sample lists some 710,000 distinct CDR3 sequences; around 6% were seen once. This receptor was taken from a young man in good health. The sequenced sample was naive T cells sorted from blood. V gene TRBV7-2 combines with J gene TRBJ2-7, with D unresolved. The CDR3 nucleotides read TGTGCCAGCAGCGAGGAAGGGTACGAGCAGTACTTC. It codes for CASSEEGYEQYF. Using reference TRBV7-2 and TRBJ2-7 for the parts outside the CDR3, the full variable domain is GAGVSQSPSNKVTEKGKDVELRCDPISGHTALYWYRQSLGQGLEFLIYFQGNSAPDKSGLPSDRFSAERTGGSVSTLTIQRTQQEDSAVYLCASSEEGYEQYFGPGTRLTVT.